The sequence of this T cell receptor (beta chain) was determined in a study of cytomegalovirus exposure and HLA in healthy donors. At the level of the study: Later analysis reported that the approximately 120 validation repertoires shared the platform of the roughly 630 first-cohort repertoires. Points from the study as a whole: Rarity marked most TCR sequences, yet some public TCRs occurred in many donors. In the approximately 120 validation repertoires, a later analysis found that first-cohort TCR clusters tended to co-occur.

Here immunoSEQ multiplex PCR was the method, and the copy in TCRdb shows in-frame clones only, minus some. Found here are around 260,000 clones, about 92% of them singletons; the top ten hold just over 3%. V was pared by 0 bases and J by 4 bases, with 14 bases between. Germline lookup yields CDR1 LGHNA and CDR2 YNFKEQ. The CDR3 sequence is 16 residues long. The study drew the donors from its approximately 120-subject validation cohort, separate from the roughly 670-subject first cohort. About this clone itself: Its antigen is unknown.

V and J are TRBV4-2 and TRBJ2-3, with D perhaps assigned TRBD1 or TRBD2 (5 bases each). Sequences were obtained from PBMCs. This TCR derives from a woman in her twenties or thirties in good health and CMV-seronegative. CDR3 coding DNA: TGTGCCAGCAGCCAAGACGGGGTTCCAGGGTCAGATACGCAGTATTTT. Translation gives CASSQDGVPGSDTQYF.